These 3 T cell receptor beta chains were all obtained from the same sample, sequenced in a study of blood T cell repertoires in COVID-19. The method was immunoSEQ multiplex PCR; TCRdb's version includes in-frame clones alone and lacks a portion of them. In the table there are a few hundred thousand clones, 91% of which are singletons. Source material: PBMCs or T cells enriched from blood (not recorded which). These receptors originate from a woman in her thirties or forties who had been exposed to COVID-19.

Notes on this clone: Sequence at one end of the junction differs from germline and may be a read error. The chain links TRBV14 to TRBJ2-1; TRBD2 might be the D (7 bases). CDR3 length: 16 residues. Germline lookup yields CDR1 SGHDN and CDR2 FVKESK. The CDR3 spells CASSHLADSPTNGQFF. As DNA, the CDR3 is TGTGCCAGCAGCCATCTAGCGGACAGTCCGACAAATGGGCAGTTCTTC.

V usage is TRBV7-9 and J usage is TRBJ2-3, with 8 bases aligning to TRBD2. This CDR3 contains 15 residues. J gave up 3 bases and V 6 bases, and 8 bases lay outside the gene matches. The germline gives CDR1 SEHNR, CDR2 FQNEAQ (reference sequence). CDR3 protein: CASRSSGSGTDTQYF. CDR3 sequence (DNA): TGTGCCAGCAGATCAAGCGGGAGCGGAACAGATACGCAGTATTTT.

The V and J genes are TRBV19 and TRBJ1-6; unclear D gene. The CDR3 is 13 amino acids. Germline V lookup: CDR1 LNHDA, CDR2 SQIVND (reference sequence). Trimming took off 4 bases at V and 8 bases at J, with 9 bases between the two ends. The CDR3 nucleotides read TGTGCCAGTAGTACCCGAACTGATTCACCCCTCCACTTT. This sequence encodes CASSTRTDSPLHF.